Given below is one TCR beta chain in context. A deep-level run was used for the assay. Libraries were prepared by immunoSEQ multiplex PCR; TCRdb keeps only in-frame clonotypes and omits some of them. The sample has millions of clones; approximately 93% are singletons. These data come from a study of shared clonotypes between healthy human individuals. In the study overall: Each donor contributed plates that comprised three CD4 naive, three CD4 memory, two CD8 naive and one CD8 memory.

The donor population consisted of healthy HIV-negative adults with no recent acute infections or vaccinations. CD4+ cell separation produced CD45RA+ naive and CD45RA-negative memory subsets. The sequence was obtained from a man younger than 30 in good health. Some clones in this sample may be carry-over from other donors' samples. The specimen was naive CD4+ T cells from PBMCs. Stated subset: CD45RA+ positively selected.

The CDR3 region has the DNA TGTGCCAGCAGCCGCCGCGTGAGGACATTACTCCCCTCTGGAAACACCATATATTTT. Amino acid sequence: CASSRRVRTLLPSGNTIYF. This chain uses TRBV7-2 with TRBJ1-3; the D gene is possibly TRBD1 (5 bases). The CDR3 loop spans 19 amino acids. Trimming cost V 5 bases and J 0 bases, with 23 bases left between them. Per germline, CDR1 SGHTA and CDR2 FQGNSA.